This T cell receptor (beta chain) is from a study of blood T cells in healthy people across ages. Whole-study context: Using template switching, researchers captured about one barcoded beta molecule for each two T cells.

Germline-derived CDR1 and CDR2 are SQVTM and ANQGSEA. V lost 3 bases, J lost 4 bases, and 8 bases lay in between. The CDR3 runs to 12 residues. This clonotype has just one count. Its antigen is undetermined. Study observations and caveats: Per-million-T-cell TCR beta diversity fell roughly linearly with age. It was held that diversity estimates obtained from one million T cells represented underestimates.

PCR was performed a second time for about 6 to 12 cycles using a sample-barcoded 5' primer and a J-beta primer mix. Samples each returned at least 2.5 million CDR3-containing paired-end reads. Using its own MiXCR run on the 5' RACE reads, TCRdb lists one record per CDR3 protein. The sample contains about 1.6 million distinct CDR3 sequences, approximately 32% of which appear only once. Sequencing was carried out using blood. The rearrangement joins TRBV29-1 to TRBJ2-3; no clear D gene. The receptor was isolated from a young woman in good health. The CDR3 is CSVDRVADTQYF. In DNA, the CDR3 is TGCAGCGTTGATAGGGTAGCAGATACGCAGTATTTT.